This TCR beta chain was obtained from a study of T cell responses to AZD1222 COVID-19 vaccine. Repertoires were generated with immunoSEQ multiplex PCR, while TCRdb's copy carries only in-frame clones and drops some. Of some 110,000 clones listed, 88% were seen once; the top ten hold around 4%. This clone was observed a handful of times. This CDR3 contains 14 residues. The V and J ends lost 11 bases and 6 bases respectively, with 17 bases between them. From germline, CDR1 is MNHEY and CDR2 SVGAGI. This clonotype originated in an adult who received the AZD1222 COVID-19 vaccine. The chain couples TRBV6-5 to TRBJ1-6; D is possibly TRBD1 (5 bases). The sequencing used peripheral blood, collected 28 days after the second AZD1222 dose. CDR3 sequence: CAAGGSYLNSPLHF. As DNA, the CDR3 is TGTGCCGCGGGGGGGTCCTACCTTAATTCACCCCTCCACTTT.